This T cell receptor beta chain was identified during a study of shared clonotypes between healthy human individuals. The method was immunoSEQ multiplex PCR; TCRdb's version includes in-frame clones alone and lacks a portion of them. The table has under 2.5 million clones, roughly 90% seen once. Germline V gene sequence: CDR1 SQVTM, CDR2 ANQGSEA. The CDR3 covers 13 residues. Trimming took 3 bases from V and 5 from J, leaving 13 bases between them. Sample: naive CD4+ T cells from PBMCs. Subset defined: CD45RA+ positively selected. The chain joins TRBV29-1 to TRBJ1-2; D may be TRBD1 (6 bases). This receptor was obtained from a man between 18 and 35 years old in good health. Some clones in this sample may be carry-over from other donors' samples. CDR3 sequence reads: CSVEAGARYGYTF. The CDR3 DNA reads TGCAGCGTTGAGGCAGGGGCTAGATATGGCTACACCTTC.